Below are 8 T cell receptor beta chains sequenced from a single sample in a study of blood T cell repertoires in COVID-19. The table came from immunoSEQ multiplex PCR; TCRdb's copy has only in-frame clones and leaves some out. The table shows a few hundred thousand clones, with approximately 86% occurring only once. The sample consisted of PBMCs or T cells enriched from blood (not recorded which). These TCRs come from a woman aged 55-69 years who had recovered from COVID-19.

The V gene is TRBV5-8, the J gene TRBJ1-2; D is unresolved. Trimming shortened V by 6 bases and J by 1 base, and 7 bases separated the two germline ends. The CDR3 sequence is 12 residues long. The germline V gene has CDR1 SGHTS and CDR2 YDEGEE. The CDR3 protein is CASTPSNYGYTF. CDR3 DNA sequence: TGTGCCAGCACCCCCAGTAACTATGGCTACACCTTC.

The CDR3 here is CASSYSGEYSNQPQHF. The CDR3 nucleotides read TGTGCCAGCAGTTACTCGGGAGAATATAGCAATCAGCCCCAGCATTTT. The V call is TRBV6-6, the J call TRBJ1-5; unclear D gene. Trimming stripped 0 bases from V and 0 bases from J, with 9 bases between. This CDR3 comprises 16 residues. Germline CDR1 and CDR2: MNHNY and SVGAGI (reference sequence).

The genes are TRBV9 and TRBJ1-6, with a weak D call TRBD1 (5 bases). The germline CDR1 and CDR2 sequences are SGDLS and YYNGEE. This CDR3 contains 15 residues. V shed 0 bases and J shed 5 bases, with 9 bases lying between them. The CDR3 loop is CASSVVGGDNSPLHF. The DNA of the CDR3 is TGTGCCAGCAGCGTAGTCGGAGGGGATAATTCACCCCTCCACTTT.

The chain uses TRBV6-5 and TRBJ1-5; no clear D gene. Trimming removed 5 bases from V and 5 bases from J, with 13 bases in between. The CDR3 has 14 amino acids. CDR1 is MNHEY and CDR2 is SVGAGI in the germline V gene. CDR3 loop: CASSPREGYQPQHF. The CDR3 coding sequence is TGTGCCAGCAGTCCCCGGGAGGGTTATCAGCCCCAGCATTTT.

The chain joins TRBV5-6 to TRBJ1-2, with TRBD1 as a possible D gene (6 bases). The CDR3 spans 11 residues. CDR1 is SGHDT and CDR2 is YYEEEE in the germline V gene. V lost 5 bases to trimming and J lost 4 bases, with 6 bases between them. CDR3 amino acids: CASRQGYGYTF. DNA for the CDR3: TGTGCCAGCAGACAGGGCTATGGCTACACCTTC. Filled out from reference TRBV5-6 and TRBJ1-2, the complete variable domain reads DAGVTQSPTHLIKTRGQQVTLRCSPKSGHDTVSWYQQALGQGPQFIFQYYEEEERQRGNFPDRFSGHQFPNYSSELNVNALLLGDSALYLCASRQGYGYTFGSGTRLTVV.

This clone appeared once. This chain connects TRBV4-1 to TRBJ1-5; no clear D. V was cut by 4 bases and J by 0 bases, with 7 bases left in between. The V gene's germline CDR1 is MGHRA and CDR2 YSYEKL. This CDR3 contains 14 residues. The CDR3 here is CASSPSGSNQPQHF. CDR3 DNA: TGCGCCAGCAGCCCTAGCGGTAGCAATCAGCCCCAGCATTTT.

The rearrangement links TRBV5-4 to TRBJ2-4; tentatively, D is TRBD1 (6 bases). The CDR3 is 17 amino acids. V was trimmed by 0 bases and J by 0 bases, leaving 13 bases between them. Germline V lookup: CDR1 SGHNT, CDR2 YYREEE (reference sequence). CDR3: CASSLAGQPIAKNIQYF. In DNA, the CDR3 is TGTGCCAGCAGCTTGGCCGGACAGCCGATAGCCAAAAACATTCAGTACTTC.

The chain recombines TRBV6-1 with TRBJ1-1; D may be TRBD1 (6 bases). V lost 2 bases, J lost 1 base, and 11 bases lay in between. The CDR3 totals 15 residues. The germline gives CDR1 MNHNS, CDR2 SASEGT. CDR3 amino acids: CASSEMGRGNTEAFF. The CDR3 DNA is TGTGCCAGCAGTGAAATGGGCAGGGGGAACACTGAAGCTTTCTTT.